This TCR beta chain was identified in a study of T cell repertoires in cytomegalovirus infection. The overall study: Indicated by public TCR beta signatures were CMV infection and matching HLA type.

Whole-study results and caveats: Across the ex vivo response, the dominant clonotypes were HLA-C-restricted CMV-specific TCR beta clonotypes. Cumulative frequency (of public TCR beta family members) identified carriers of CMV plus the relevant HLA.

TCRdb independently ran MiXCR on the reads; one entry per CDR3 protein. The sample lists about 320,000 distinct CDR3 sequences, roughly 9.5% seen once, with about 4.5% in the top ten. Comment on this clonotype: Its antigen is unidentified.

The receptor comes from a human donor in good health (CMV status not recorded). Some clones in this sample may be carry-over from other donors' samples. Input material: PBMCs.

The CDR3 DNA is TGTGCCAGCACACATGGGGGGTCCGTTTGGGGCTACACCTTC. Encoded protein: CASTHGGSVWGYTF. The rearrangement joins TRBV6-6 to TRBJ1-2; D is possibly TRBD1 (5 bases). The germline V and J ends were trimmed by 7 bases and 8 bases, with 20 bases remaining between them. The CDR3 runs 14 residues. Germline V lookup: CDR1 MNHNY, CDR2 SVGAGI (reference sequence).